Listed here are 4 T cell receptor beta chains from one sample, sequenced in a study of blood T cell repertoires in COVID-19. The protocol was immunoSEQ multiplex PCR, while the TCRdb copy is restricted to in-frame clones and leaves out a portion. This table has tens of thousands of clones, approximately 87% appearing once. The source material was peripheral blood. These receptors were taken from a woman aged 70 to 79 with acute or convalescent COVID-19.

This CDR3 is CASRVAGGTDTQYF. CDR3 sequence (DNA): TGTGCCAGCAGAGTAGCGGGAGGCACAGATACGCAGTATTTT. The gene calls are TRBV6-5 and TRBJ2-3; the match to TRBD2 covers 9 bases. V was pared by 6 bases and J by 1 base, with 2 bases of the junction left unmatched. The CDR3 has 14 residues. The germline CDR1 and CDR2 sequences are MNHEY and SVGAGI.

This clone was seen a few times. This sequence joins TRBV7-8 and TRBJ2-7; no definite D call. CDR3 length: 14 amino acids. V was cut by 5 bases and J by 2 bases, with 13 bases left in between. The V gene's germline CDR1 is SGHVS and CDR2 FQNEAQ. DNA for the CDR3: TGTGCCAGCAGCCGAGCCGCCCAGGCCTACGAGCAGTACGTC. As protein: CASSRAAQAYEQYV.

This chain uses TRBV10-1 with TRBJ1-1; D perhaps matches TRBD1 (5 bases). This CDR3 spans 14 amino acids. Germline V lookup: CDR1 WNHNN, CDR2 SYGVQD (reference sequence). Trimming shortened V by 10 bases and J by 0 bases, and 15 bases separated the two germline ends. In nucleotides, the CDR3 is TGCGCCAAAAGGGGTGGTAGTCTGAACACTGAAGCTTTCTTT. It encodes CAKRGGSLNTEAFF.

DNA for the CDR3: TGTGCCAGCAGCGCGCGGGGACTAGCGGGAGGAACCTACAATGAGCAGTTCTTC. Protein: CASSARGLAGGTYNEQFF. The genes are TRBV9 and TRBJ2-1; 15 nucleotides line up with TRBD2. The CDR3 spans 18 residues. The J segment lost 2 bases and the V segment lost 3 bases, leaving 6 bases of the junction unmatched. Germline V gives CDR1 SGDLS, CDR2 YYNGEE.